The TCR beta chain under discussion was sequenced for a study of control samples from healthy donors and cancer patients. Clones were sequenced by immunoSEQ multiplex PCR, and TCRdb holds only the in-frame ones, with some missing. Counted here are 95,000 to 100,000 clones, approximately 82% occurring once; the ten biggest clones make up 1.5% to 2.5%. The specimen was blood. The sequence was collected from a man aged 55 to 70 in good health.

CDR3 sequence (DNA): TGTGCCAGCAGCGTAGGCGGGCCACTCCAAGAGACCCAGTACTTC. Protein product: CASSVGGPLQETQYF. The gene calls are TRBV11-3 and TRBJ2-5; TRBD2 might be the D (5 bases). V dropped 5 bases and J dropped 1 base, with 14 bases sitting between them. The CDR3 length is 15 residues. Germline V CDR1 and CDR2: SGHNT, YENEEA.